Presented here are 9 T cell receptor beta chains from one specimen sequenced in a study of blood T cell repertoires in COVID-19. The data were produced by immunoSEQ multiplex PCR, yet TCRdb's version contains in-frame clones alone and is incomplete. The sample lists roughly 190,000 clones; 80% to 90% were seen once. Sequencing used peripheral blood. The receptors shown here come from a man aged 25 to 45 with active or convalescent COVID-19.

CDR3 residues: CASSRDMNTEAFF. As DNA, the CDR3 is TGTGCCAGCAGCCGTGACATGAACACTGAAGCTTTCTTT. The gene calls are TRBV7-9 and TRBJ1-1; D unresolved. CDR1 is SEHNR, CDR2 FQNEAQ, per germline (reference sequence). The V and J ends lost 5 bases and 0 bases respectively, with 7 bases between them. The CDR3 has 13 residues.

The chain recombines TRBV27 with TRBJ2-7, with D perhaps TRBD1 (7 bases). With 3 bases removed from V and 6 bases from J, the gap between germline ends came to 12 bases. CDR3 length equals 13 residues. CDR1 and CDR2 (germline): MNHEY, SMNVEV (reference sequence). DNA for the CDR3: TGTGCCAGCAGTTTTCGCCAGGGGGGCGAGCAGTACTTC. Translated: CASSFRQGGEQYF.

V usage is TRBV7-9 and J usage is TRBJ2-3; TRBD2 is a possible D gene (6 bases). Germline CDR1 and CDR2: SEHNR and FQNEAQ (reference sequence). The CDR3 runs to 17 residues. V was shortened by 0 bases and J by 0 bases, with 13 bases between the two germline ends. The CDR3 spells CASSLALGGASTDTQYF. The CDR3 DNA reads TGTGCCAGCAGCTTAGCGCTAGGCGGGGCTAGCACAGATACGCAGTATTTT.

Of note for this clone: One end of the junction fails to match germline, which may point to a read error. V is TRBV7-7 and J is TRBJ1-4, with 12 nucleotides matching TRBD1. This CDR3 is 15 amino acids long. CDR1 SSHAT and CDR2 FNYEAQ come from the germline V gene (reference sequence). CDR3: CASSLGTGGSEKLFF. The CDR3 DNA reads as TGTGCTAGCAGCCTAGGGACAGGGGGCTCTGAAAAACTGTTTTTT.

This rearrangement joins TRBV6-5 to TRBJ2-5, with TRBD2 matching over 7 bases. Germline CDR1 is MNHEY and CDR2 is SVGAGI. V lost 2 bases to trimming and J lost 3 bases; unmatched junction nucleotides: 0. The CDR3 is 13 residues long. CDR3 DNA: TGTGCCAGCAGTTACCGGGGGGAAGAGACCCAGTACTTC. This gives the protein CASSYRGEETQYF.

CDR3: CASALTGPNQPQHF. In DNA, the CDR3 is TGTGCCAGCGCCCTGACAGGGCCTAATCAGCCCCAGCATTTT. The V call is TRBV6-6, the J call TRBJ1-5; TRBD1 matches at 7 bases. Germline V gives CDR1 MNHNY, CDR2 SVGAGI (reference sequence). The trim removed 8 bases at V and 4 bases at J, leaving 8 bases unmatched. The CDR3 sequence is 14 residues long.

The CDR3 DNA follows: TGTGCCAGCAGCTTAACAGACGGGAGCCCGGGGGGCTACACCTTC. It yields the protein CASSLTDGSPGGYTF. This chain connects TRBV7-2 to TRBJ1-2; D is uncertain. Between the trimmed V and J ends, which lost 2 bases and 8 bases, there was a span of 18 bases. The length of the CDR3 is 15 residues. Looked up from germline, CDR1 is SGHTA and CDR2 is FQGNSA.

The chain is built from TRBV10-2 and TRBJ1-1; D perhaps matches TRBD1 (5 bases). The V gene's germline CDR1 is WSHSY and CDR2 SAAADI. V lost 3 bases to trimming and J lost 11 bases, with 25 bases between them. The CDR3 is 16 residues long. In DNA, the CDR3 is TGCGCCAGCAGTGACTCCGGGAGCTGGAGGGGCCCGGGGGCTTTCTTT. Translated, it gives CASSDSGSWRGPGAFF.

CDR3 loop: CASSFTVGGGTDTQYF. The CDR3 nucleotides read TGTGCCAGCAGCTTTACAGTGGGGGGGGGCACAGATACGCAGTATTTT. The gene calls are TRBV27 and TRBJ2-3, with 7 positions matching TRBD2. V lost 6 bases and J lost 1; bases outside the gene matches: 10. The CDR3 sequence is 16 residues long. CDR1 is MNHEY and CDR2 is SMNVEV in the germline V gene (reference sequence).